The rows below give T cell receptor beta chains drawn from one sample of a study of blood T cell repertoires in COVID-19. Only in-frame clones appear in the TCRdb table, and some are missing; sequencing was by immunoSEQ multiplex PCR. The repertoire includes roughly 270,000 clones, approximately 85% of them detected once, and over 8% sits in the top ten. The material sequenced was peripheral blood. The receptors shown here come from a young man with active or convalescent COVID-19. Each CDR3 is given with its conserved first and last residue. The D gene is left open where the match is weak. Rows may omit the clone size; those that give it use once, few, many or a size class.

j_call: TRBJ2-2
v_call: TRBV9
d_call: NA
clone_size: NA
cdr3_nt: TGTGCCAGCAGCGGGGGGCCAAAGGCCGGGGAGCTGTTTTTT
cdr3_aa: CASSGGPKAGELFF

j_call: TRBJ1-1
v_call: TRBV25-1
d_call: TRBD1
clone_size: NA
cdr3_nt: TGTGCCAGCAGTGAACACCCCCCGGACAGGGTTGGGACTGAAGCTTTCTTT
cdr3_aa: CASSEHPPDRVGTEAFF

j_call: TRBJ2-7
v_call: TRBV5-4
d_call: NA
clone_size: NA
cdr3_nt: TGTGCCAGCAGCTTGGAAGGTAGCGGCGAGCAGTACTTC
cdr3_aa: CASSLEGSGEQYF

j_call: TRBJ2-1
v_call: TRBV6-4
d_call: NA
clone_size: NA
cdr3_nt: TGTGCCAGCAGTGACCCCGGCAATGAGCAGTTCTTC
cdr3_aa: CASSDPGNEQFF

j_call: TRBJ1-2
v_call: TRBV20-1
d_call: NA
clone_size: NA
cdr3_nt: TGCAGTGCTAGTCAGGGTTCCTATGGCTACACCTTC
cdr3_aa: CSASQGSYGYTF

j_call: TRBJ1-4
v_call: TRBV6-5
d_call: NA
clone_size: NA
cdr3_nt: TGTGCCAGCACCCGCCAGGGTCGCGAAAAACTGTTTTTT
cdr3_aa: CASTRQGREKLFF

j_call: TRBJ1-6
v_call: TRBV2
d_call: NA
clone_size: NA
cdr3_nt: TGTGCCAGCAGTGCGAGGGTCCCGCAACCCCTCCACTTT
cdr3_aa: CASSARVPQPLHF

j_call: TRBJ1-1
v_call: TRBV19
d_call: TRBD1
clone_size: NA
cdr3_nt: TGTGCCAGTCCACCGGACAGGGGAAACCTCAAAGAGAAAATGAACACTGAAGCTTTCTTT
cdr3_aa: CASPPDRGNLKEKMNTEAFF

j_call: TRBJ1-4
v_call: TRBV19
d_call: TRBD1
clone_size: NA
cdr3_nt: TGTGCCAGTAGTAGCACGACAGGGGTAAAACTGTTTTTT
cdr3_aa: CASSSTTGVKLFF

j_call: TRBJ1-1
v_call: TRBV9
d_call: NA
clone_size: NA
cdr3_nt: TGTGCCAGCAGCTCGGGAGGAACTGGAGGGGTAATGAACACTGAAGCTTTCTTT
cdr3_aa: CASSSGGTGGVMNTEAFF

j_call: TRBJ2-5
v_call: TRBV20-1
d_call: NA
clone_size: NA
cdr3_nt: TGCAGTGCTAGGTATTTCGAGACCCAGTACTTC
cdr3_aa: CSARYFETQYF

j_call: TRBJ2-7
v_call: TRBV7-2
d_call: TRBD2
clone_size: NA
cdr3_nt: TGTGCCAGCAGCTTAGCTCCGCGGGGGAACTGGGAGCAGTACTTC
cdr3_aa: CASSLAPRGNWEQYF

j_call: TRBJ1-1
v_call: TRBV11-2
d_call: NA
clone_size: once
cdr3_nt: TGTGCCAGCAGGGCCTCAATCGGGGTCGCCAATCATGAAGCTTTCTTT
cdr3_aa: CASRASIGVANHEAFF

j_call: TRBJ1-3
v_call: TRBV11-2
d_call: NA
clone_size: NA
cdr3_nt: TGTGCCAGCAGCTTAGATTACCAGAATCGAAACACCATATATTTT
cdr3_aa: CASSLDYQNRNTIYF

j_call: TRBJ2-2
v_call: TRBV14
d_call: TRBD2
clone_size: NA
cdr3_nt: TGTGCCAGCAGTCCGGGACTAGCGGGGAGGGTTTGGACCGGGGAGCTGTTTTTT
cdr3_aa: CASSPGLAGRVWTGELFF

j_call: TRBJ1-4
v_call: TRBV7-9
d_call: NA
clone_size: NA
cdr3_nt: TGTGCCAGCAGCTTAGCAACAGCCTCTAATGAAAAACTGTTTTTT
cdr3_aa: CASSLATASNEKLFF

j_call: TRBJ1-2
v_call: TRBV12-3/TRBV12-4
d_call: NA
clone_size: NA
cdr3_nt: TGTGCCAGCAACCCTGCGGGAGTCGGAGGCTACACCTTC
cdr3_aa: CASNPAGVGGYTF

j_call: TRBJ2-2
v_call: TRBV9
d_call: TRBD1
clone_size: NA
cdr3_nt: TGTGCCAGCAGCGTCCAGGGGGCGAACACCGGGGAGCTGTTTTTT
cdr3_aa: CASSVQGANTGELFF

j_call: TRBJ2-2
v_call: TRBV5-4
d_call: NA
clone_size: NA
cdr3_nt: TGTGCCATCCCGAACGGAGGGAAGGTCGGGGAGCTGTTTTTT
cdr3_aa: CAIPNGGKVGELFF

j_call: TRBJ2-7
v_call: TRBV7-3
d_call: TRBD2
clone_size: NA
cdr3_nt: TGTGCCAGCAGCTCAAAGGCGGGGGGCCTCCAGTACTTC
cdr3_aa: CASSSKAGGLQYF

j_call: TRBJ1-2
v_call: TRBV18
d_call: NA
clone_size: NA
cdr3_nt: TGTGCCAGCTCACCAGTCATGTTGCCCAGGGGTTTTACCTATGGCTACACCTTC
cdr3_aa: CASSPVMLPRGFTYGYTF

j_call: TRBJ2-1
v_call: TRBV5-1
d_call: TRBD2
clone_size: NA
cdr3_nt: TGCGCCAGCAGCTTGGAAGCGGGGGGCAACAATGAGCAGTTCTTC
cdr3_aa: CASSLEAGGNNEQFF

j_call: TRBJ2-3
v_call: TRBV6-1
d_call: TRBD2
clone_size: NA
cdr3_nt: TGTGCCAGCAGTGTTCTAGGACTAGCGGGCACAGATACGCAGTATTTT
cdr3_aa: CASSVLGLAGTDTQYF

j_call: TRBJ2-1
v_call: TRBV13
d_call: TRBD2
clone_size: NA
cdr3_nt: TGTGCCAGCAGCCCCTATAGCGGGGGTCGCCAAGGGGAGCAGTTCTTC
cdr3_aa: CASSPYSGGRQGEQFF

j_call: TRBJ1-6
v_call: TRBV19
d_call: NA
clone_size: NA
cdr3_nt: TGTGCCAGTAGCGGGTTCGGGATGAGTTCACCCCTCCACTTT
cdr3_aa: CASSGFGMSSPLHF

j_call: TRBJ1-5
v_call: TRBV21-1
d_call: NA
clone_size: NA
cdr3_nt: TGTGCCAGCAGCAAAGTAGGGGAACCCCGAGGCGACAGGGGAGGTCAGCCCCAGCATTTT
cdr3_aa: CASSKVGEPRGDRGGQPQHF

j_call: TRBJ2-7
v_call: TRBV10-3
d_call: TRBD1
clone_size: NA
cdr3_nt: TGTGCCATCAGTGAGTATAGTCCGGGACAGGAGTTCTACGAGCAGTACTTC
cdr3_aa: CAISEYSPGQEFYEQYF

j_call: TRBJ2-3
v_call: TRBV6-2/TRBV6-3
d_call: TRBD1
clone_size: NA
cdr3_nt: TGTGCCAGCAGTTACCTCGACCTCAAACCGGGACAGGGGTTTTTT
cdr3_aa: CASSYLDLKPGQGFF

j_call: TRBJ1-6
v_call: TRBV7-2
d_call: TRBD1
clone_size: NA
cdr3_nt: TGTGCCAGCAGCTCGACAGGGGGCGGGTCACCCCTCCACTTT
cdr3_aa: CASSSTGGGSPLHF

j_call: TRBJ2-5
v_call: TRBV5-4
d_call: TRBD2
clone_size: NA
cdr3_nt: TGTGCCAGCAGCCAACCTATAGCGGGGGGGCAGGAGACCCAGTACTTC
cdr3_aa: CASSQPIAGGQETQYF

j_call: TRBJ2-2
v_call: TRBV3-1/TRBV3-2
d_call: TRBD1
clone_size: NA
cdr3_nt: TGTGCCAGCAGCCAAGTTAGGGGGCGGAACACCGGGGAGCTGTTTTTT
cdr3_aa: CASSQVRGRNTGELFF

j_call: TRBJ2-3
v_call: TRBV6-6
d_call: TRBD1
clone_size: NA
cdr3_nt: TGTGCCAGTCTACAGGGGGCCGATACGCAGTATTTT
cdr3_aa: CASLQGADTQYF

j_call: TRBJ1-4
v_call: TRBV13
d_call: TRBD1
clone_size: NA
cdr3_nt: TGTGCCAGCAGCGGGACAGCTAATGAAAAACTGTTTTTT
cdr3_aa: CASSGTANEKLFF

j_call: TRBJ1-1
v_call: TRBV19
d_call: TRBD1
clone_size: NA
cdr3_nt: TGTGCCAGTAGTACAGGGGGTGGTAGCACTGAAGCTTTCTTT
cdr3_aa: CASSTGGGSTEAFF

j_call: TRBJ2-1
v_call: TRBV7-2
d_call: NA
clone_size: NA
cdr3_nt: TGTGCCAGCAGCTTACGGACACTACCCTACAATGAGCAGTTCTTC
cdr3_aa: CASSLRTLPYNEQFF

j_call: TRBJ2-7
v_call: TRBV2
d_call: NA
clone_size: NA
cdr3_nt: TGTGCCAGCAGTGAAGGCCTAGCGAACGAGCAGTACTTC
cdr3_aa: CASSEGLANEQYF

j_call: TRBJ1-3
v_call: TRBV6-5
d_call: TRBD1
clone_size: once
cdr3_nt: TGTGCCAGCATCCGGGACAGGGGAAGGGACACCATATATTTT
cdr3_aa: CASIRDRGRDTIYF

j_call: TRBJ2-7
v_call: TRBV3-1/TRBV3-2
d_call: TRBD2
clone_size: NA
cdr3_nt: TGTGCCAGCAGCCATCGATCTAGCGGACTCTACGAGCAGTACTTC
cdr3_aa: CASSHRSSGLYEQYF

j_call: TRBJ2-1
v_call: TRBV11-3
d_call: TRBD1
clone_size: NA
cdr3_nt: TGTGCCAGCCCCGGGACAGACTACAATGAGCAGTTCTTC
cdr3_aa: CASPGTDYNEQFF

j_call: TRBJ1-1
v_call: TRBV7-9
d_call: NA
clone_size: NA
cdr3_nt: TGTGCCAGCAGCTTAGCCCAGGGAGGCACTGAAGCTTTCTTT
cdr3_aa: CASSLAQGGTEAFF

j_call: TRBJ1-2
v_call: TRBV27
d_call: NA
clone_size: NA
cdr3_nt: TGTGCCAGCAGCTCCTTCCAGGGACTCTATGGCTACACCTTC
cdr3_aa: CASSSFQGLYGYTF

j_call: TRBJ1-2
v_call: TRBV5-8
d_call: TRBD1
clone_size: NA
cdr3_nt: TGTGCCAGCAGCGTACCGGGACAGGGACCGGATGGCTACACCTTC
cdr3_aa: CASSVPGQGPDGYTF

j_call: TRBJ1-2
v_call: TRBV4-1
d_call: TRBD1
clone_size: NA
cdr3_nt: TGCGCCAGCAGCGAATCCGGGACAGGCTCTCCTAACTATGGCTACACCTTC
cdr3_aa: CASSESGTGSPNYGYTF

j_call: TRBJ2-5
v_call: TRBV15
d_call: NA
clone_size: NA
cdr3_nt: TGTGCCACCAGCAGAGATTTGGGAGTCCAAGAGACCCAGTACTTC
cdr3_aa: CATSRDLGVQETQYF

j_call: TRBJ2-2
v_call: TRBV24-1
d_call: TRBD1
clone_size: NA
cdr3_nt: TGTGCCACCAGTGACCGGACAGGGGCGAACACCGGGGAGCTGTTTTTT
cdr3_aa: CATSDRTGANTGELFF

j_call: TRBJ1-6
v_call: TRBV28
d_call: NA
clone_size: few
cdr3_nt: TGTGCCAGCAGTTTATTTAATAATTCACCCCTCCACTTT
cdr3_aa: CASSLFNNSPLHF

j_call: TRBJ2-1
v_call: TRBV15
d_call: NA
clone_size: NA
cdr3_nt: TGTGCCACCAGCAGAGTTGCGGGCGAGCAGTTCTTC
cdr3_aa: CATSRVAGEQFF

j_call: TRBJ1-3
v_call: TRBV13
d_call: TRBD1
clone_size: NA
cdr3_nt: TGTGCCAGCAGCTTAGGGGACAGGGCGGCTGGAAACACCATATATTTT
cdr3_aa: CASSLGDRAAGNTIYF

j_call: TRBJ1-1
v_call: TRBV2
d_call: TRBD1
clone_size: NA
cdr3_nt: TGTGCCAGCAGTGACCTGGACAGGGATGAAGCTTTCTTT
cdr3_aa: CASSDLDRDEAFF